The 20 T cell receptor beta chains presented below share a single source sample, sequenced in a study of blood T cell repertoires in COVID-19. TCRdb keeps only in-frame clones here, not all; method: immunoSEQ multiplex PCR. The sample yields 90,000 or so clones, around four fifths seen once. The sequencing sample was made of peripheral blood. The receptors shown here come from a human donor in a cohort sampled during active COVID-19.

The rearrangement links TRBV6-1 to TRBJ2-7, with D unclear. The CDR3 length is 13 residues. The V gene's germline CDR1 is MNHNS and CDR2 SASEGT. Trimming removed 1 base at V and 6 bases at J, with 10 bases between. Here the CDR3 DNA reads TGTGCCAGCAGTGAAGATAGTCTAACCGAGCAGTACTTC. The encoded protein is CASSEDSLTEQYF.

The chain has TRBV7-9 and TRBJ2-2; the match to TRBD1 covers 9 bases. Unmatched junction bases numbered 6, after V lost 5 bases and J lost 5 bases. The germline gives CDR1 SEHNR, CDR2 FQNEAQ (reference sequence). CDR3 size: 15 residues. The DNA of the CDR3 is TGTGCCAGCAGCCCGGGACAGGGTTTGACCGGGGAGCTGTTTTTT. The encoded protein is CASSPGQGLTGELFF. The variable domain in full, with the rest retrieved from reference TRBV7-9 and TRBJ2-2, is DTGVSQNPRHKITKRGQNVTFRCDPISEHNRLYWYRQTLGQGPEFLTYFQNEAQLEKSRLLSDRFSAERPKGSFSTLEIQRTEQGDSAMYLCASSPGQGLTGELFFGEGSRLTVL.

CDR3 coding DNA: TGTGCCAGCCTAGACAGGGGTAACACTGAAGCTTTCTTT. It translates to CASLDRGNTEAFF. V gene TRBV28 combines with J gene TRBJ1-1; 8 nucleotides align to TRBD1. After removal of 8 bases from V and 2 bases from J, the junction contained 4 bases not matched to a gene. The CDR3 totals 13 residues. The germline V gene has CDR1 MDHEN and CDR2 SYDVKM.

The rearrangement links TRBV3-1 (or the pseudogene TRBV3-2) to TRBJ2-2, with 14 bases that match TRBD2. CDR1 and CDR2 (germline): LGHDT, YNNKEL (reference sequence). The CDR3 has 17 amino acids. The V gene end was trimmed by 1 base and the J gene end by 6 bases; junction bases not matched to a gene: 4. Written as DNA, the CDR3 is TGTGCCAGCAGCCAAGGTTGGACTAGCGGGGGGTCCGGGGAGCTGTTTTTT. It yields the protein CASSQGWTSGGSGELFF.

V usage is TRBV30 and J usage is TRBJ1-4; D unresolved. The CDR3 runs to 14 residues. V lost 1 base to trimming and J lost 5 bases, with 11 bases between them. Germline CDR1 is GTSNPN and CDR2 is SVGIG (reference sequence). The DNA for the CDR3 is TGTGCCTGGAGTGGAAGAGACTACAATGAAAAACTGTTTTTT. It encodes CAWSGRDYNEKLFF.

This chain links TRBV12-3 or TRBV12-4 with TRBJ1-2, with 10 positions matching TRBD1. V was pared by 6 bases and J by 5 bases, with 3 bases of the junction left unmatched. There are 13 residues in the CDR3. The DNA of the CDR3 is TGTGCCAGCAGAAGGGACAGGGGATATGGCTACACCTTC. Encoded protein: CASRRDRGYGYTF.

The V and J genes are TRBV7-2 and TRBJ2-7; 7 bases fit TRBD1. CDR3 length: 14 residues. Per germline, CDR1 SGHTA and CDR2 FQGNSA. V shed 1 base, J shed 3 bases, and the junction held 3 bases outside the gene matches. CDR3: CASSLVGTDYEQYF. The CDR3 region has the DNA TGTGCCAGCAGCTTAGTTGGGACAGACTACGAGCAGTACTTC. Full variable domain (remainder filled in from reference TRBV7-2 and TRBJ2-7): GAGVSQSPSNKVTEKGKDVELRCDPISGHTALYWYRQSLGQGLEFLIYFQGNSAPDKSGLPSDRFSAERTGGSVSTLTIQRTQQEDSAVYLCASSLVGTDYEQYFGPGTRLTVT.

The V gene is TRBV6-5, the J gene TRBJ2-2; TRBD2 matches 9 bases. CDR3 length equals 15 residues. Germline V gives CDR1 MNHEY, CDR2 SVGAGI. With V trimmed by 7 bases and J by 4 bases, 7 bases remained unmatched. The DNA for the CDR3 is TGTGCCAGCATTGGACTAGCGTATTCCACCGGGGAGCTGTTTTTT. This codes for CASIGLAYSTGELFF.

The V gene is TRBV19, the J gene TRBJ1-2; TRBD1 matches at 10 bases. V trimming: 7 bases; J trimming: 1 base; junction bases outside the gene matches: 9. The CDR3 has 16 amino acids. Germline V gene lookup returns CDR1 LNHDA and CDR2 SQIVND (reference sequence). The CDR3 here is CASTGQGGMGNYGYTF. The CDR3, as DNA: TGTGCCAGTACAGGACAGGGGGGAATGGGTAACTATGGCTACACCTTC.

J is TRBJ1-4 and V is TRBV5-4, with 8 positions matching TRBD1. Germline values: CDR1 SGHNT, CDR2 YYREEE (reference sequence). CDR3 size: 17 residues. V was pared by 0 bases and J by 8 bases, with 12 bases of the junction left unmatched. The CDR3 here is CASSLAGTGVMGEKLFF. In nucleotides, the CDR3 is TGTGCCAGCAGCTTGGCTGGGACAGGCGTCATGGGGGAAAAACTGTTTTTT. The variable domain in full, with the rest retrieved from reference TRBV5-4 and TRBJ1-4, is ETGVTQSPTHLIKTRGQQVTLRCSSQSGHNTVSWYQQALGQGPQFIFQYYREEENGRGNFPPRFSGLQFPNYSSELNVNALELDDSALYLCASSLAGTGVMGEKLFFGSGTQLSVL.

The V gene is TRBV11-2, the J gene TRBJ2-3, with 8 bases aligning to TRBD2. The CDR3 is 18 residues long. V lost 5 bases and J lost 3; bases outside the gene matches: 16. Germline V gene data show CDR1 as SGHAT and CDR2 as FQNNGV. Here the CDR3 reads CASSPSLASGGRTDTQYF. Written as DNA, the CDR3 is TGTGCCAGCAGCCCCAGTTTGGCCAGCGGGGGAAGAACAGATACGCAGTATTTT.

This chain joins TRBV7-2 and TRBJ2-5; D might be TRBD2 (5 bases). Germline CDR1 reads SGHTA; CDR2 reads FQGNSA. CDR3 length: 13 amino acids. V shed 5 bases and J shed 0 bases, with 7 bases lying between them. CDR3 coding DNA: TGTGCCAGCAGCCGGGGTAACCAAGAGACCCAGTACTTC. Protein: CASSRGNQETQYF.

The rearrangement links TRBV10-3 to TRBJ2-1; 7 nucleotides match TRBD1. V shed 4 bases, J shed 2 bases, and the junction held 5 bases outside the gene matches. Germline V gives CDR1 ENHRY, CDR2 SYGVKD. This CDR3 contains 15 residues. CDR3 nucleotide sequence: TGTGCCATCAGTGTAGAGGGGGCCCCCTACAATGAGCAGTTCTTC. Protein: CAISVEGAPYNEQFF.

The chain combines TRBV19 with TRBJ1-2, with 8 bases matching TRBD1. After removal of 5 bases from V and 6 bases from J, the junction contained 11 bases not matched to a gene. This CDR3 spans 15 amino acids. CDR1 is LNHDA and CDR2 is SQIVND in the germline V gene (reference sequence). In nucleotides, the CDR3 is TGTGCCAGTAGTGGATTACAGGGGGGCTTGGATGGCTACACCTTC. It yields the protein CASSGLQGGLDGYTF.

This chain connects TRBV7-9 to TRBJ1-4; a weak D match, TRBD1 (6 bases). CDR1 and CDR2 (germline): SEHNR, FQNEAQ (reference sequence). V was shortened by 5 bases and J by 0 bases, with 10 bases between the two germline ends. This CDR3 comprises 15 residues. The CDR3 sequence is CASSAWTATNEKLFF. CDR3 sequence (DNA): TGTGCCAGCAGCGCCTGGACAGCAACTAATGAAAAACTGTTTTTT.

The V gene is TRBV19, the J gene TRBJ1-6, with 10 bases lining up with TRBD1. This CDR3 comprises 17 residues. CDR1 is LNHDA, CDR2 SQIVND, per germline (reference sequence). V was pared by 5 bases and J by 2 bases, with 6 bases of the junction left unmatched. The CDR3 is CASSSTGGAAYNSPLHF. The DNA for the CDR3 is TGTGCCAGTAGTTCGACAGGGGGCGCAGCCTATAATTCACCCCTCCACTTT. The full variable domain, in which reference TRBV19 and TRBJ1-6 provide the parts outside the CDR3, is DGGITQSPKYLFRKEGQNVTLSCEQNLNHDAMYWYRQDPGQGLRLIYYSQIVNDFQKGDIAEGYSVSREKKESFPLTVTSAQKNPTAFYLCASSSTGGAAYNSPLHFGNGTRLTVT.

This chain uses TRBV19 with TRBJ1-5; 7 nucleotides line up with TRBD1. CDR1 LNHDA and CDR2 SQIVND come from the germline V gene (reference sequence). The CDR3 length is 17 residues. Trimming cost V 7 bases and J 0 bases; bases outside gene matches: 12. The CDR3 DNA reads TGTGCCAGTACTTGGAGGGGGCAAGTAGATAGCAATCAGCCCCAGCATTTT. It yields the protein CASTWRGQVDSNQPQHF. Filled out from reference TRBV19 and TRBJ1-5, the complete variable domain reads DGGITQSPKYLFRKEGQNVTLSCEQNLNHDAMYWYRQDPGQGLRLIYYSQIVNDFQKGDIAEGYSVSREKKESFPLTVTSAQKNPTAFYLCASTWRGQVDSNQPQHFGDGTRLSIL.

This clone was seen more than once but under ten times. The rearrangement joins TRBV10-3 to TRBJ1-4, with D unresolved. In germline, CDR1 is ENHRY, CDR2 SYGVKD. This CDR3 region has 12 residues. V was trimmed by 4 bases and J by 11 bases, leaving 11 bases between them. CDR3 sequence reads: CAISGEGEKLFF. CDR3 bases: TGTGCCATCAGTGGCGAGGGAGAGAAACTGTTTTTT.

This clone was detected a few times. This chain links TRBV9 with TRBJ2-7, with 10 bases that match TRBD2. Trimming removed 2 bases from V and 5 bases from J; junction bases left unmatched: 4. The CDR3 loop spans 14 amino acids. Germline CDR1 and CDR2: SGDLS and YYNGEE. The CDR3 loop is CASSVSGRGNEQYF. The CDR3 nucleotides are TGTGCCAGCAGCGTGAGCGGGAGGGGTAACGAGCAGTACTTC.

The V and J genes are TRBV7-2 and TRBJ1-2; no clear D gene. Germline CDR1 and CDR2: SGHTA and FQGNSA. The CDR3 runs 13 residues. With 4 bases removed from V and 5 bases from J, the gap between germline ends came to 11 bases. CDR3 bases: TGTGCCAGCAGCTATCCGGGTTGGTATGGCTACACCTTC. This encodes CASSYPGWYGYTF. Combining the CDR3 with reference TRBV7-2 and TRBJ1-2 gives the whole variable domain GAGVSQSPSNKVTEKGKDVELRCDPISGHTALYWYRQSLGQGLEFLIYFQGNSAPDKSGLPSDRFSAERTGGSVSTLTIQRTQQEDSAVYLCASSYPGWYGYTFGSGTRLTVV.